The 17 T cell receptor beta chains given below trace back to one sample, sequenced in a study of cytomegalovirus exposure and HLA in healthy donors. PCR was performed using 60 Vbeta and 13 Jbeta primers. Clones were sequenced by immunoSEQ multiplex PCR, and TCRdb holds only the in-frame ones, with some missing. Of 160,000 or so clones listed, around four fifths are singletons. The sequenced sample consisted of PBMCs. All receptors come from a man younger than 35 in good health and CMV-seropositive.

This chain connects TRBV5-5 to TRBJ2-3, with 8 nucleotides matching TRBD1. J gave up 5 bases and V 1 base, and 6 bases lay outside the gene matches. The germline V gene has CDR1 SGHKS and CDR2 YYEKEE (reference sequence). The CDR3 is 15 amino acids. As DNA, the CDR3 is TGTGCCAGCAGCTTGAAAGCAGGGGGCGTAGATACGCAGTATTTT. It encodes CASSLKAGGVDTQYF.

The chain carries TRBV10-3 and TRBJ1-1, with TRBD1 identical over 11 bases. Looked up from germline, CDR1 is ENHRY and CDR2 is SYGVKD. Unmatched junction bases numbered 3, after V lost 2 bases and J lost 1 base. This CDR3 comprises 16 residues. CDR3 protein: CAISEPGQGANTEAFF. The CDR3 DNA reads TGTGCCATCAGTGAGCCCGGACAGGGGGCGAACACTGAAGCTTTCTTT.

This clone was observed a handful of times. The chain recombines TRBV30 with TRBJ1-3, with D maybe TRBD1 (6 bases). Trimming left V 7 bases short and J 3 bases short, with 19 bases between. The CDR3 totals 15 residues. From germline, CDR1 is GTSNPN and CDR2 SVGIG (reference sequence). Written as DNA, the CDR3 is TGTGCCTCCTTTGCCCCAGGGGAAGGTGGAAACACCATATATTTT. Protein sequence: CASFAPGEGGNTIYF.

The chain links TRBV5-1 to TRBJ2-7; D is unresolved. The V end was cut by 1 base, the J end by 0 bases, with 8 bases between. Germline CDR1 reads SGHRS; CDR2 reads YFSETQ. CDR3 length: 14 residues. CDR3 sequence (DNA): TGCGCCAGCAGCTTGTTGTGGAGCTCCTACGAGCAGTACTTC. Translation gives CASSLLWSSYEQYF. The full variable domain, completed using reference TRBV5-1 and TRBJ2-7, is KAGVTQTPRYLIKTRGQQVTLSCSPISGHRSVSWYQQTPGQGLQFLFEYFSETQRNKGNFPGRFSGRQFSNSRSEMNVSTLELGDSALYLCASSLLWSSYEQYFGPGTRLTVT.

This clone turned up a few times. This rearrangement joins TRBV11-2 to TRBJ2-3; D perhaps matches TRBD2 (5 bases). V was pared by 5 bases and J by 0 bases, with 15 bases between. The germline V gene encodes CDR1 SGHAT and CDR2 FQNNGV. The CDR3 is 16 residues long. This CDR3 is CASSPLDASSTDTQYF. The CDR3 region has the DNA TGTGCCAGCAGCCCCCTGGACGCTAGCAGCACAGATACGCAGTATTTT.

The V gene is TRBV12-5, the J gene TRBJ2-3; 7 nucleotides align to TRBD1. Germline CDR1 LGHNT, CDR2 FRNRAP. There are 16 residues in the CDR3. With V trimmed by 0 bases and J by 0 bases, 3 bases remained unmatched. CDR3 sequence: CASGLVLGQSTDTQYF. The CDR3 nucleotides are TGTGCTAGTGGTTTGGTACTGGGACAGAGCACAGATACGCAGTATTTT.

The chain combines TRBV28 with TRBJ1-1; the D is unclear. V lost 6 bases, J lost 1 base, and 9 bases lay in between. The CDR3 extends over 13 amino acids. In germline, CDR1 is MDHEN, CDR2 SYDVKM. This chain's CDR3 is CASSSSENTEAFF. In DNA form, the CDR3 reads TGTGCCAGCAGCTCTTCAGAGAACACTGAAGCTTTCTTT.

The gene calls are TRBV28 and TRBJ1-4; D is uncertain. Trimming removed 3 bases at V and 10 bases at J, with 6 bases between. This CDR3 has 11 residues. Germline V gene lookup returns CDR1 MDHEN and CDR2 SYDVKM. The CDR3, as DNA: TGTGCCAGCAGTTTCGCCGGAAAACTGTTTTTT. It is translated as CASSFAGKLFF.

V is TRBV15 and J is TRBJ2-2, with 10 bases that match TRBD1. With V trimmed by 3 bases and J by 6 bases, 1 base remained unmatched. The germline gives CDR1 LNHNV, CDR2 YYDKDF (reference sequence). The CDR3 is made up of 14 amino acids. CDR3 region: CATSSGQGAGELFF. The CDR3 nucleotides are TGTGCCACCAGCAGTGGACAGGGGGCCGGGGAGCTGTTTTTT.

V gene TRBV30 combines with J gene TRBJ2-4, with 15 bases fitting TRBD2. CDR3 size: 13 residues. J was trimmed by 6 bases and V by 8 bases; bases with no gene match: 2. Germline V gene data show CDR1 as GTSNPN and CDR2 as SVGIG (reference sequence). The CDR3, as DNA: TGTGCCGGACTAGCGGGAGGGTCAAACATTCAGTACTTC. This sequence encodes CAGLAGGSNIQYF.

The chain employs TRBV5-6 and TRBJ1-1; D is possibly TRBD1 (5 bases). Germline V gene sequence: CDR1 SGHDT, CDR2 YYEEEE. The CDR3 contains 15 residues. Trimming removed 5 bases at V and 0 bases at J, with 14 bases between. DNA for the CDR3: TGTGCCAGCAGAGTCCGTGGGGGGATGAACACTGAAGCTTTCTTT. It is translated as CASRVRGGMNTEAFF.

This chain links TRBV5-1 with TRBJ2-1; unclear D gene. Germline assignment: CDR1 SGHRS and CDR2 YFSETQ. Trimming stripped 0 bases from V and 0 bases from J, with 13 bases between. The CDR3 contains 17 residues. The CDR3 DNA follows: TGCGCCAGCAGCTTGGAAGGTGTAGCCAGCTCCTACAATGAGCAGTTCTTC. Translation: CASSLEGVASSYNEQFF.

This chain joins TRBV23-1 and TRBJ1-2, with 8 positions matching TRBD1. TRBV23-1 is recorded as an ORF, its role being uncertain. Trimming took 8 bases from V and 4 from J; bases not matched to a gene: 9. This CDR3 is 14 amino acids long. In DNA form, the CDR3 reads TGCGCCAGCGCCGGACAGGGATTCGCCTATGGCTACACCTTC. Residues: CASAGQGFAYGYTF.

The table lists this clone with a few counts. The rearrangement joins TRBV7-6 to TRBJ2-7, with D perhaps matching TRBD1 (5 bases). Trimming stripped 4 bases from V and 5 bases from J, with 15 bases between. Germline lookup yields CDR1 SGHVS and CDR2 FNYEAQ. The CDR3 has 14 amino acids. CDR3 DNA: TGTGCCAGCAGCTCCCTAGGGGCAAACCACGAGCAGTACTTC. This gives the protein CASSSLGANHEQYF. The entire variable domain, with the rest obtained from reference TRBV7-6 and TRBJ2-7, is as follows: GAGVSQSPRYKVTKRGQDVALRCDPISGHVSLYWYRQALGQGPEFLTYFNYEAQQDKSGLPNDRFSAERPEGSISTLTIQRTEQRDSAMYRCASSSLGANHEQYFGPGTRLTVT.

The genes are TRBV6-6 and TRBJ1-5; D possibly corresponds to TRBD1 (6 bases). Trimming pared 5 bases from V and 6 bases from J, leaving 14 bases between. The CDR3 length is 14 residues. Germline CDR1 and CDR2: MNHNY and SVGAGI (reference sequence). CDR3 loop: CASSPQGPGQPQHF. The CDR3, as DNA: TGTGCCAGCAGTCCACAGGGCCCAGGTCAGCCCCAGCATTTT.

The rearrangement uses TRBV19 and TRBJ1-5; D is unresolved. The CDR3 spans 11 residues. The V gene's germline CDR1 is LNHDA and CDR2 SQIVND (reference sequence). V was shortened by 5 bases and J by 9 bases, with 8 bases between the two germline ends. CDR3 amino acids: CASSSNGPQHF. The CDR3 coding sequence is TGTGCCAGTAGTTCGAACGGGCCCCAGCATTTT.

This chain joins TRBV6-1 and TRBJ2-2; tentative D call: TRBD1 (6 bases). The CDR3 consists of 15 residues. V lost 8 bases, J lost 4 bases, and 17 bases lay in between. Germline lookup yields CDR1 MNHNS and CDR2 SASEGT. CDR3 loop: CASSSFDRTTGELFF. The CDR3 region has the DNA TGTGCCAGCTCCTCATTTGACAGGACCACCGGGGAGCTGTTTTTT.